A selection of T cell receptor beta chains follows, all from one sample in a study of early T cells in non-severe SARS-CoV-2 infection. TCRdb redid the calling of the 5' RACE reads with MiXCR, one entry per CDR3 protein. The sample holds 70,000 to 95,000 distinct CDR3 sequences; around 15% are singletons and the top ten take approximately 10%. The sample consisted of whole blood. These receptor sequences come from an adult who was a healthcare worker with PCR-confirmed SARS-CoV-2 infection or an uninfected control (not recorded which). Each CDR3 is given with its conserved first and last residue. A D gene is named only where the DNA matches it firmly. Expanded clones are given a class, and other clones once, few, many or no size at all.

V: TRBV7-8
D: .
size: .
J: TRBJ1-2
DNA: TGTGCCAGCAGCTTAGTGCGGAACTATGGCTACACCTTC
CDR3: CASSLVRNYGYTF

V: TRBV5-5
D: .
size: few
J: TRBJ1-2
DNA: TGTGCCAGCAGCTTGGAACAGGTCGGCTATGGCTACACCTTC
CDR3: CASSLEQVGYGYTF

V: TRBV29-1
D: .
size: many
J: TRBJ2-3
DNA: TGCAGCTCCACGCGGGGTCACCCTATTGACGTGAATACGCAGTATTTT
CDR3: CSSTRGHPIDVNTQYF

V: TRBV11-2
D: TRBD2
size: few
J: TRBJ2-3
DNA: TGTGCCAGCAGCTTACGTGGTGCGGGGGGCACAGATACGCAGTATTTT
CDR3: CASSLRGAGGTDTQYF

V: TRBV29-1
D: .
size: few
J: TRBJ1-3
DNA: TGCAGCGTTGATTTACCTGGAAACACCATATATTTT
CDR3: CSVDLPGNTIYF

V: TRBV3-1
D: .
size: .
J: TRBJ2-7
DNA: TGTGCCAGCAGCCAAGATCGGAACGTCGGCTCCTACGAGCAGTACTTC
CDR3: CASSQDRNVGSYEQYF

V: TRBV18
D: .
size: .
J: TRBJ1-1
DNA: TGTGCCAGCTCCCCGGCGCCGGGGACTGAAGCTTTCTTT
CDR3: CASSPAPGTEAFF

V: TRBV27
D: .
size: few
J: TRBJ1-1
DNA: TGTGCCAGCAGTTTTGGGGGTGGATCCACTGAAGCTTTCTTT
CDR3: CASSFGGGSTEAFF

V: TRBV30
D: TRBD1
size: few
J: TRBJ1-1
DNA: TGTGCCTGGAGTGTGGGCAGGGGGTCGGTCGGAGCTTTCTTT
CDR3: CAWSVGRGSVGAFF

V: TRBV7-6
D: .
size: few
J: TRBJ2-5
DNA: TGTGCCAGCAGCTTAAGGGCCCAAGAGACCCAGTACTTC
CDR3: CASSLRAQETQYF

V: TRBV6-5
D: .
size: .
J: TRBJ1-1
DNA: TGTGCCAGCAGTTACTTTTCTCAGGGGTCCACTGAAGCTTTCTTT
CDR3: CASSYFSQGSTEAFF

V: TRBV14
D: .
size: few
J: TRBJ1-1
DNA: TGTGCCAGCAGGCAAACAGGTCTAGCTTTCTTT
CDR3: CASRQTGLAFF

V: TRBV29-1
D: .
size: .
J: TRBJ1-1
DNA: TGCAGCGTTGCCAGGGAGTTGGACACTGAAGCTTTCTTT
CDR3: CSVARELDTEAFF